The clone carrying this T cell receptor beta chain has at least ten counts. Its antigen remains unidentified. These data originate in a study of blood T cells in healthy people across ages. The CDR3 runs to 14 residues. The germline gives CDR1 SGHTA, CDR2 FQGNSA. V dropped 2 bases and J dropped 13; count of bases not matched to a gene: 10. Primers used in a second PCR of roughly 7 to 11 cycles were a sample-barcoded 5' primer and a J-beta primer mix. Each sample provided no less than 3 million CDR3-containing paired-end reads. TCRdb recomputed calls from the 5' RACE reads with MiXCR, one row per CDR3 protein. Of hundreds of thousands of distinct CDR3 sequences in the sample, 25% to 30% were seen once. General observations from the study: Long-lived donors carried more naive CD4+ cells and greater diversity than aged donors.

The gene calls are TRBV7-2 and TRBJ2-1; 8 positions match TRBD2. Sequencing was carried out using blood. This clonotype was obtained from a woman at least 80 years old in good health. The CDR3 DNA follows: TGTGCCAGCAGCTTAAGGTTGGCGGGGGGCCATCAGTTCTTC. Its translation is CASSLRLAGGHQFF. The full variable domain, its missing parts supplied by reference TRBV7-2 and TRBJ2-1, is GAGVSQSPSNKVTEKGKDVELRCDPISGHTALYWYRQSLGQGLEFLIYFQGNSAPDKSGLPSDRFSAERTGGSVSTLTIQRTQQEDSAVYLCASSLRLAGGHQFFGPGTRLTVL.